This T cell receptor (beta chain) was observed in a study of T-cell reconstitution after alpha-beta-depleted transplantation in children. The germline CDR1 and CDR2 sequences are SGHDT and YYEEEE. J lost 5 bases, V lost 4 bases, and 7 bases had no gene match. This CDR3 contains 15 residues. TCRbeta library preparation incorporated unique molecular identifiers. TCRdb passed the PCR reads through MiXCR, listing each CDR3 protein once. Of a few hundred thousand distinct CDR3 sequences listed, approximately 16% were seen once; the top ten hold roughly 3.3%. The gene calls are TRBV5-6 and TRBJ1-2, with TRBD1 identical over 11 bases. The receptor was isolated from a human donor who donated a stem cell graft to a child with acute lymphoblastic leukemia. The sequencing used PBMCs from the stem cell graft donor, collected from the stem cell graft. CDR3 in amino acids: CASSEDRGLGYGYTF. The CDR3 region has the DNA TGTGCCAGCAGCGAGGACAGGGGGCTTGGTTATGGCTACACCTTC.